The rows below give T cell receptor beta chains drawn from one sample of a study of shared clonotypes between healthy human individuals. Generated by immunoSEQ multiplex PCR, the TCRdb table keeps only in-frame clones and is missing some. The table records millions of clones, roughly 94% of them present only once. The specimen was naive CD8+ T cells sorted from blood. The receptor source for this set is a man aged 18 to 30 in good health. Each CDR3 is given with its conserved first and last residue. The D gene is left open where the match is weak. Clone size is given for some rows only: seen once, a few or many times, or a class if the clone is expanded.

j_gene	len	abundance	v_gene	d_gene	CDR3aa	CDR3nt
TRBJ2-1	18	.	TRBV28	TRBD2	CASSAPAEETSGYNEQFF	TGTGCCAGCAGTGCCCCGGCGGAGGAGACTAGCGGATACAATGAGCAGTTCTTC
TRBJ2-1	14	few	TRBV9	.	CASSVVSRYNEQFF	TGTGCCAGCAGCGTAGTTTCCAGATACAATGAGCAGTTCTTC
TRBJ2-3	13	.	TRBV6-1	.	CASSDGDTDTQYF	TGTGCCAGCAGTGATGGGGACACAGATACGCAGTATTTT
TRBJ2-5	18	.	TRBV6-1	.	CASSEYGTDGESHETQYF	TGTGCCAGCAGTGAATACGGAACTGACGGGGAGAGTCACGAGACCCAGTACTTC
TRBJ2-1	14	.	TRBV6-5	.	CASSASSGYNEQFF	TGTGCCAGCAGTGCATCATCCGGGTACAATGAGCAGTTCTTC
TRBJ1-4	17	.	TRBV25-1	.	CASSEYLGGSTNEKLFF	TGTGCCAGCAGTGAATATCTGGGCGGATCAACTAATGAAAAACTGTTTTTT
TRBJ1-6	15	.	TRBV7-9	TRBD1	CASSFGTARDSPLHF	TGTGCCAGCAGCTTTGGGACAGCCCGGGACTCACCCCTCCACTTT
TRBJ2-7	14	.	TRBV27	TRBD2	CASTNSLAGMEQYF	TGTGCCAGCACCAACTCCCTAGCGGGGATGGAGCAGTACTTC
TRBJ2-3	14	.	TRBV7-9	.	CASSPSGPTDTQYF	TGTGCCAGCAGCCCCAGCGGTCCCACAGATACGCAGTATTTT
TRBJ2-1	16	.	TRBV9	TRBD2	CASSTLAGGTYNEQFF	TGTGCCAGCAGCACCTTAGCGGGAGGGACATACAATGAGCAGTTCTTC
TRBJ2-7	17	once	TRBV5-1	.	CASSLVAVGASRWEQYF	TGCGCCAGCAGCTTGGTAGCGGTAGGGGCAAGTCGCTGGGAGCAGTACTTC
TRBJ2-7	14	.	TRBV6-5	TRBD1	CASSPATGAYEQYF	TGTGCCAGCAGTCCAGCGACAGGGGCCTACGAGCAGTACTTC
TRBJ2-1	15	.	TRBV9	TRBD1	CASESGSGQGNEQFF	TGTGCCAGCGAGAGCGGGTCAGGACAGGGAAATGAGCAGTTCTTC
TRBJ2-1	15	once	TRBV18	.	CASSPPVRNTNEQFF	TGTGCCAGCTCACCACCGGTGAGAAATACCAATGAGCAGTTCTTC
TRBJ1-1	12	.	TRBV11-2	.	CASSLHVTEAFF	TGTGCCAGCAGCTTACATGTCACTGAAGCTTTCTTT
TRBJ2-7	16	.	TRBV7-8	TRBD1	CASSYGQGESSYEQYF	TGTGCCAGCAGCTACGGACAGGGCGAAAGCTCCTACGAGCAGTACTTC
TRBJ2-5	13	.	TRBV29-1	TRBD1	CSGLQGRQETQYF	TGCAGCGGCTTACAGGGGCGACAAGAGACCCAGTACTTC
TRBJ1-2	13	.	TRBV27	.	CASRREGGYGYTF	TGTGCCAGCAGAAGGGAAGGGGGCTATGGCTACACCTTC
TRBJ2-7	17	once	TRBV6-1	TRBD2	CASSEGLAGGNSYEQYF	TGTGCCAGCAGTGAAGGGCTAGCGGGGGGGAATTCCTACGAGCAGTACTTC
TRBJ2-1	16	once	TRBV6-5	TRBD2	CASSYSTAGGVNEQFF	TGTGCCAGCAGTTACTCGACAGCGGGAGGTGTGAATGAGCAGTTCTTC
TRBJ2-7	17	.	TRBV5-4	TRBD2	CASSSPPAERGSYEQYF	TGTGCCAGCAGCTCACCCCCGGCCGAGCGGGGCTCCTACGAGCAGTACTTC
TRBJ2-3	12	.	TRBV4-1	.	CASSPSGDTQYF	TGCGCCAGCAGCCCATCAGGAGATACGCAGTATTTT
TRBJ1-2	15	.	TRBV5-1	.	CASSLRAETNYGYTF	TGCGCCAGCAGCTTGAGGGCGGAAACTAACTATGGCTACACCTTC
TRBJ2-7	12	.	TRBV7-9	TRBD1	CASKDRGYEQYF	TGTGCCAGCAAGGACAGGGGCTACGAGCAGTACTTC
TRBJ2-2	14	.	TRBV5-1	.	CASSPPPDTGELFF	TGCGCCAGCAGCCCACCCCCCGACACCGGGGAGCTGTTTTTT
TRBJ2-5	15	.	TRBV27	TRBD1	CASSFVGGGLETQYF	TGTGCCAGCAGTTTCGTAGGGGGCGGCCTAGAGACCCAGTACTTC
TRBJ1-1	13	.	TRBV6-5	.	CASSPAGNAEAFF	TGTGCCAGCAGTCCAGCGGGGAACGCTGAAGCTTTCTTT
TRBJ2-7	14	.	TRBV19	TRBD1	CASRTGTGPYEQYF	TGTGCCAGTAGGACCGGGACAGGACCCTACGAGCAGTACTTC
TRBJ2-1	18	once	TRBV5-4	.	CASSRLETSLSSYNEQFF	TGTGCCAGCAGCCGACTAGAAACGTCCCTTAGCTCCTACAATGAGCAGTTCTTC
TRBJ2-1	16	.	TRBV11-1	TRBD2	CASSPWSGGRDNEQFF	TGTGCCAGCAGTCCCTGGAGCGGGGGGCGGGACAATGAGCAGTTCTTC
TRBJ1-5	15	.	TRBV21-1	.	CASIIHRGGSQPQHF	TGTGCCAGCATAATTCACAGGGGGGGAAGTCAGCCCCAGCATTTT
TRBJ1-4	11	once	TRBV25-1	.	CASGTSRGLFF	TGTGCCAGCGGCACGAGCCGGGGACTGTTTTTT
TRBJ2-7	17	.	TRBV4-1	TRBD2	CASSQTSIAGDLYQQYF	TGCGCCAGCAGCCAGACCTCTATAGCGGGGGACCTCTACCAGCAGTACTTC
TRBJ2-7	14	.	TRBV10-3	.	CAISDGTDSYEQYF	TGTGCCATCAGTGACGGGACGGACTCCTACGAGCAGTACTTC
TRBJ2-5	14	once	TRBV5-6	.	CASSLGSNQETQYF	TGTGCCAGCAGCTTGGGGTCAAACCAAGAGACCCAGTACTTC
TRBJ1-4	16	once	TRBV15	TRBD1	CATSASRTGTNEKLFF	TGTGCCACCAGCGCATCAAGGACAGGAACTAATGAAAAACTGTTTTTT
TRBJ2-3	15	.	TRBV9	.	CASSVVGLSTDTQYF	TGTGCCAGCAGCGTTGTGGGACTTAGCACAGATACGCAGTATTTT
TRBJ2-5	14	.	TRBV4-3	.	CASSQAASSETQYF	TGCGCCAGCAGCCAAGCCGCTAGCAGTGAGACCCAGTACTTC
TRBJ2-1	15	.	TRBV6-5	TRBD2	CASSLAGGPLYEQFF	TGTGCCAGCAGCCTAGCGGGAGGGCCCCTCTATGAGCAGTTCTTC
TRBJ2-7	16	.	TRBV7-6	TRBD2	CASSLTSESGAYEQYF	TGTGCCAGCAGCCTGACTTCTGAAAGCGGGGCGTACGAGCAGTACTTC
TRBJ2-7	15	.	TRBV2	.	CASSDGLVSGSEQYF	TGTGCCAGCAGTGATGGCTTAGTGTCGGGGTCCGAGCAGTACTTC
TRBJ2-1	18	once	TRBV7-2	TRBD2	CASSQTRASGGPWNEQFF	TGTGCCAGCAGCCAGACTAGAGCTAGCGGGGGTCCTTGGAATGAGCAGTTCTTC
TRBJ1-1	14	once	TRBV5-1	.	CASSLEQGSTEAFF	TGCGCCAGCAGCTTGGAACAGGGCAGCACTGAAGCTTTCTTT
TRBJ2-7	17	.	TRBV7-9	TRBD2	CASSPDSGEIRNHEQYF	TGTGCCAGCAGCCCCGATAGCGGGGAAATAAGGAACCACGAGCAGTACTTC
TRBJ2-1	15	.	TRBV7-6	.	CASSLAHSSYNEQFF	TGTGCCAGCAGCTTAGCCCACAGTTCCTACAATGAGCAGTTCTTC
TRBJ1-1	13	.	TRBV5-4	TRBD1	CASSFEGQGGAFF	TGTGCCAGCAGCTTCGAAGGACAGGGCGGAGCTTTCTTT
TRBJ2-7	12	.	TRBV30	TRBD2	CAWAAGTYEQYF	TGTGCCTGGGCAGCGGGGACCTACGAGCAGTACTTC
TRBJ1-2	13	.	TRBV7-9	.	CASSPTQGVGYTF	TGTGCCAGCAGCCCCACGCAGGGTGTAGGCTACACCTTC
TRBJ2-1	10	.	TRBV2	.	CASSGRQQFF	TGTGCCAGCAGTGGACGGCAGCAGTTCTTC
TRBJ1-1	13	few	TRBV30	.	CAWSSDIGTEAFF	TGTGCCTGGAGTAGTGACATCGGCACTGAAGCTTTCTTT
TRBJ2-7	16	.	TRBV6-5	TRBD2	CASSYSSGAQSYEQYF	TGTGCCAGCAGTTACTCCAGCGGGGCCCAATCCTACGAGCAGTACTTC
TRBJ2-7	15	once	TRBV10-3	.	CAISGTLGDSYEQYF	TGTGCCATCAGTGGGACATTAGGGGACTCCTACGAGCAGTACTTC